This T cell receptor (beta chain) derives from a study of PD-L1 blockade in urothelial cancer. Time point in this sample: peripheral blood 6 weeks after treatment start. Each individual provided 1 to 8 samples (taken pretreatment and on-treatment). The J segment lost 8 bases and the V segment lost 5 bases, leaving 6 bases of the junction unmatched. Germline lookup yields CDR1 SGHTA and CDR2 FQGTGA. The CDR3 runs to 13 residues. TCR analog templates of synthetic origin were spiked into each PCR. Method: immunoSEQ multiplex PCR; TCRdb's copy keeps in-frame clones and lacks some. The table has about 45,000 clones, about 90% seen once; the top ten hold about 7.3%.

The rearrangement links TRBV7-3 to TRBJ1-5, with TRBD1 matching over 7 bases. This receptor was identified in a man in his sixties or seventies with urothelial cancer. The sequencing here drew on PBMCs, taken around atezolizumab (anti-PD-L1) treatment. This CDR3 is CASSPTGYEPQHF. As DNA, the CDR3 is TGTGCCAGCAGCCCGACAGGGTATGAGCCCCAGCATTTT. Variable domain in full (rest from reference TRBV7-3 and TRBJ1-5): GAGVSQTPSNKVTEKGKYVELRCDPISGHTALYWYRQSLGQGPEFLIYFQGTGAADDSGLPNDRFFAVRPEGSVSTLKIQRTERGDSAVYLCASSPTGYEPQHFGDGTRLSIL.